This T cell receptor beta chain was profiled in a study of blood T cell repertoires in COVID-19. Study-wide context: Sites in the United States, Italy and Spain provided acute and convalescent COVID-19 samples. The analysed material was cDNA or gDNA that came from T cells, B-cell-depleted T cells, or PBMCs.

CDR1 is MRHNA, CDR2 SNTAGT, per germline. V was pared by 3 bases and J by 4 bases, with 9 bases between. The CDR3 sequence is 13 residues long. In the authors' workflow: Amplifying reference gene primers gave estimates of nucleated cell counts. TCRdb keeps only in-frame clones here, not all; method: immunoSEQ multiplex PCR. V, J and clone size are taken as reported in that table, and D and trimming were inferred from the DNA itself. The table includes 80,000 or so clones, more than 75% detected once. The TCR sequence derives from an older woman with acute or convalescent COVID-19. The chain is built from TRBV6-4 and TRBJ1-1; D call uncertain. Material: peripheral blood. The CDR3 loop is CASSEVEGTEAFF. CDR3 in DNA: TGTGCCAGCAGTGAAGTAGAGGGCACTGAAGCTTTCTTT.